This TCR beta chain was sequenced during a study of PD-L1 blockade in urothelial cancer. Study context: Patients went on atezolizumab at some point between 2012 and 2014, receiving 1,200 mg intravenously every 3 weeks.

The time point denotes: pretreatment peripheral blood. Each patient presented with locally advanced or metastatic urothelial carcinoma. The CDR3 sequence is 16 residues long. Germline CDR1 reads MDHEN; CDR2 reads SYDVKM. Trimming removed 3 bases from V and 2 bases from J, with 15 bases in between. Data came from immunoSEQ multiplex PCR; TCRdb stores just in-frame clones and leaves some out. Here the sample spans tens of thousands of clones, about four fifths being singletons. The sample consisted of PBMCs, taken around atezolizumab (anti-PD-L1) treatment. This TCR was sampled from a man in his sixties or seventies with urothelial cancer. The chain is built from TRBV28 and TRBJ2-3; D perhaps matches TRBD1 (7 bases). CDR3 DNA sequence: TGTGCCAGCAGTTTTACGGGGGACAGCAACACAGATACGCAGTATTTT. Translated: CASSFTGDSNTDTQYF.